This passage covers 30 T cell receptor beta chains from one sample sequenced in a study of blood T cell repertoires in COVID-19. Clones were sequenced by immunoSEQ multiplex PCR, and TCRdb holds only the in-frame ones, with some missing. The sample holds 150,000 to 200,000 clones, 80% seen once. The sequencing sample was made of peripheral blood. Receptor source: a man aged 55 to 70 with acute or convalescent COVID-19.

The CDR3 DNA reads TGCGCCAGCAGCGGGGCAGGGGACTACGAGCAGTACTTC. Translated: CASSGAGDYEQYF. This chain uses TRBV5-1 with TRBJ2-7, with a possible D match to TRBD1 (6 bases). V dropped 4 bases and J dropped 3 bases, with 11 bases sitting between them. CDR1 SGHRS and CDR2 YFSETQ come from the germline V gene. The CDR3 is 13 amino acids.

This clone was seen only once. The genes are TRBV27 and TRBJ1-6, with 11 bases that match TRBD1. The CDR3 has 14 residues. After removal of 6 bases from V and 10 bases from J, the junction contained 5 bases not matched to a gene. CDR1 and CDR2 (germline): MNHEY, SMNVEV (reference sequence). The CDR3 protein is CASSRDRGGSPLHF. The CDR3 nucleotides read TGTGCCAGCAGCCGGGACAGGGGGGGGTCACCCCTCCACTTT.

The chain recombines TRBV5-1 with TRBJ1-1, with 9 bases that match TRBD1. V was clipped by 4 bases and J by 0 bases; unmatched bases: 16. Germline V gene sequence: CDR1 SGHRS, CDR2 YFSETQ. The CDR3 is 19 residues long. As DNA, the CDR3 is TGCGCCAGCAGCCTTTTTCTAGGGGACAGGGACATCATGAACACTGAAGCTTTCTTT. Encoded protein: CASSLFLGDRDIMNTEAFF. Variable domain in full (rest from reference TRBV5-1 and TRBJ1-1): KAGVTQTPRYLIKTRGQQVTLSCSPISGHRSVSWYQQTPGQGLQFLFEYFSETQRNKGNFPGRFSGRQFSNSRSEMNVSTLELGDSALYLCASSLFLGDRDIMNTEAFFGQGTRLTVV.

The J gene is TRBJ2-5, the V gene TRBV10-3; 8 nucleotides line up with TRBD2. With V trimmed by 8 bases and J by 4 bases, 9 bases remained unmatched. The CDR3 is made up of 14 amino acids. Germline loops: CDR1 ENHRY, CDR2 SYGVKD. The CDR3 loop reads CAIARGGDGETQYF. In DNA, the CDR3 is TGTGCCATCGCCCGGGGGGGGGATGGAGAGACCCAGTACTTC.

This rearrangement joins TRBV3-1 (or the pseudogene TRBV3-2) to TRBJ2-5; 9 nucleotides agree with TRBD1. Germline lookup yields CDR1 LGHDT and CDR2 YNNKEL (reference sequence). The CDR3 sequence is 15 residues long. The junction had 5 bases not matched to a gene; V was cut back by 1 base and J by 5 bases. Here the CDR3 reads CASSQGDRDYETQYF. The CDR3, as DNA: TGTGCCAGCAGCCAAGGGGACAGGGACTACGAGACCCAGTACTTC.

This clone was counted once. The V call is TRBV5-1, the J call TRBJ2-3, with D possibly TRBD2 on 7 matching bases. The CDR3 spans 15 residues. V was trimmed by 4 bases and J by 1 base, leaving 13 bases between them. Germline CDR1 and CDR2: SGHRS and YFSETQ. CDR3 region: CASSPGGRGTDTQYF. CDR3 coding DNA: TGCGCCAGCAGCCCCGGGGGGCGCGGCACAGATACGCAGTATTTT.

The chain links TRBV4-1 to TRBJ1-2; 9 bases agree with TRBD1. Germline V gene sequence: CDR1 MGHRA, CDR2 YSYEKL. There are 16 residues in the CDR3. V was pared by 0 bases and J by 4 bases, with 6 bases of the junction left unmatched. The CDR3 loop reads CASSQEDRGRIYGYTF. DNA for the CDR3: TGCGCCAGCAGCCAAGAAGACAGGGGGAGGATCTATGGCTACACCTTC.

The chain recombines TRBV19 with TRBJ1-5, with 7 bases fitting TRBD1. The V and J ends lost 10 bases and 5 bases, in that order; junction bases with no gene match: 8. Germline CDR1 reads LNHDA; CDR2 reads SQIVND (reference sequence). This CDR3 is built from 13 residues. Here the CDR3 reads CATTDRVDQPQHF. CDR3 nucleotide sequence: TGTGCCACCACAGACAGGGTAGATCAGCCCCAGCATTTT.

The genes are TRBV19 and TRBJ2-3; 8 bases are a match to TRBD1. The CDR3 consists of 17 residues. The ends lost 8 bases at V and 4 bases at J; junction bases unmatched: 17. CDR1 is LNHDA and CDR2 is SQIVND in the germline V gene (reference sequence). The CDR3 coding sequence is TGTGCCAGTGCCCAAAGGTCCCCGGACAGGGTAGCAGATACGCAGTATTTT. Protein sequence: CASAQRSPDRVADTQYF.

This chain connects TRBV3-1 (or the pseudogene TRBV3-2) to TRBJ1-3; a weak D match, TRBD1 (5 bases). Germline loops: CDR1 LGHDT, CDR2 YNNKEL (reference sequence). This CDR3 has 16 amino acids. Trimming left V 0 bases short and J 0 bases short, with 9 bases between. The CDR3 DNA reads TGTGCCAGCAGCCAAGATGAGACAGTCTCTGGAAACACCATATATTTT. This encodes CASSQDETVSGNTIYF.

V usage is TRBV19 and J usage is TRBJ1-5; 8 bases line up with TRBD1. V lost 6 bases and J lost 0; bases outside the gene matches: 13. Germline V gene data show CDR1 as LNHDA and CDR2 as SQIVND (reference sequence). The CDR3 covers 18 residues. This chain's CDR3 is CASSTGTGAFYSNQPQHF. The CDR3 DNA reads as TGTGCCAGTAGCACCGGGACAGGAGCTTTTTATAGCAATCAGCCCCAGCATTTT.

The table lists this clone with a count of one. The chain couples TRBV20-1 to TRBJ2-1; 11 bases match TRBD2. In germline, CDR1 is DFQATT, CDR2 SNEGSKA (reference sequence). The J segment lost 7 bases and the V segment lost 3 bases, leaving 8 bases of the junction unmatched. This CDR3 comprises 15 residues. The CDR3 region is CSASISGRVGNEQFF. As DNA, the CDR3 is TGCAGTGCTAGTATTAGCGGGAGGGTCGGAAATGAGCAGTTCTTC.

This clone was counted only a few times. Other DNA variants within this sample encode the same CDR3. In nucleotides, the CDR3 is TGCGCCACCCGTACGGGGGTGAACACTGAAGCTTTCTTT. Translated, it gives CATRTGVNTEAFF. The chain employs TRBV5-1 and TRBJ1-1; possible D gene TRBD1, 5 bases. This CDR3 spans 13 amino acids. The germline gives CDR1 SGHRS, CDR2 YFSETQ. V shed 9 bases and J shed 0 bases, with 12 bases lying between them.

The CDR3 here is CASSMDRGRNQPQHF. DNA for the CDR3: TGTGCCAGTAGTATGGACAGGGGGCGGAATCAGCCCCAGCATTTT. The chain combines TRBV19 with TRBJ1-5; 11 positions agree with TRBD1. V shed 3 bases and J 4 bases; nucleotides not matched to a gene: 2. CDR1 LNHDA and CDR2 SQIVND come from the germline V gene (reference sequence). The CDR3 has 15 amino acids.

Written as DNA, the CDR3 is TGTGCCAGCAGCCAAGATTACGGGCGGGTTCAGCCCCAGCATTTT. This sequence encodes CASSQDYGRVQPQHF. The chain recombines TRBV4-2 with TRBJ1-5; D is ambiguous. This CDR3 spans 15 amino acids. With 0 bases removed from V and 6 bases from J, the gap between germline ends came to 12 bases. Germline values: CDR1 LGHNA, CDR2 YNFKEQ.

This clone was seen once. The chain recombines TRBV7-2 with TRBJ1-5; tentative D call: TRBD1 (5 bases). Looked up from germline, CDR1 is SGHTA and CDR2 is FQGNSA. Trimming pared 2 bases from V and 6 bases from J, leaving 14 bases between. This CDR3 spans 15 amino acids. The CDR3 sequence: CASSLSQGMGQPQHF. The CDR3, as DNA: TGTGCCAGCAGCTTAAGTCAGGGTATGGGTCAGCCCCAGCATTTT.

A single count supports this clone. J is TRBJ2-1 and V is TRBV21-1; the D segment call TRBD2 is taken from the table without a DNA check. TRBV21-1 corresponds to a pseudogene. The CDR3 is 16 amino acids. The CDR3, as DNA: TGTGCCAGCAGCAAGGTGAGCGGAGATTCTTACAATGAGCAGTTCTTC. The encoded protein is CASSKVSGDSYNEQFF.

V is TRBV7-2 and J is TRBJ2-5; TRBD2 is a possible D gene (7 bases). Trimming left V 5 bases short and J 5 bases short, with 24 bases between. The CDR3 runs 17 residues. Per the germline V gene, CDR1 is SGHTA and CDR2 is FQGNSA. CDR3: CASSPLGGGGRGETQYF. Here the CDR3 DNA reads TGTGCCAGCAGCCCCCTCGGCGGGGGCGGAAGGGGGGAGACCCAGTACTTC.

The CDR3, as DNA: TGTGCCAGCAGTTACAGTGGCGAGGCGGAACCTGAAGCTTTCTTT. Translation: CASSYSGEAEPEAFF. The rearrangement links TRBV6-5 to TRBJ1-1; D is uncertain. The CDR3 sequence is 15 residues long. The V gene's germline CDR1 is MNHEY and CDR2 SVGAGI. The V gene lost 2 bases and the J gene lost 6 bases, with 16 bases spanning the gap.

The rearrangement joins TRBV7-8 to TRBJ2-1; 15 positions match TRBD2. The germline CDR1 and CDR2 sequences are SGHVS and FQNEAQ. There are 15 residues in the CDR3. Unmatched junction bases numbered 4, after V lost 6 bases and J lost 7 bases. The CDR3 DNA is TGTGCCAGCAGACTCGGGACTAGCGGGGGGAATGAGCAGTTCTTC. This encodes CASRLGTSGGNEQFF.

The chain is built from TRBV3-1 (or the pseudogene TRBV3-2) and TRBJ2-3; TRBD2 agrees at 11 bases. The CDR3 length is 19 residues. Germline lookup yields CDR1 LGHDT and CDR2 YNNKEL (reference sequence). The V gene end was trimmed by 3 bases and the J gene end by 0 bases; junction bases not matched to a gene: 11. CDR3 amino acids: CASSQKGLAGGPSTDTQYF. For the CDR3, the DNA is TGTGCCAGCAGCCAGAAGGGGCTAGCGGGGGGCCCTAGCACAGATACGCAGTATTTT.

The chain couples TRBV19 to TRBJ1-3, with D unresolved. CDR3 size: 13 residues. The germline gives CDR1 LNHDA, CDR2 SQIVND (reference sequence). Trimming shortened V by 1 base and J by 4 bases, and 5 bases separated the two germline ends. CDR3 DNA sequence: TGTGCCAGTAGTATAGGAGGGGGAAACACCATATATTTT. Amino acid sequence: CASSIGGGNTIYF.

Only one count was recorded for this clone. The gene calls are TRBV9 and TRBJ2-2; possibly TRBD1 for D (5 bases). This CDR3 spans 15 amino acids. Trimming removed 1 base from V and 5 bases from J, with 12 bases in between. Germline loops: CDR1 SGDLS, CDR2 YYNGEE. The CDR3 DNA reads TGTGCCAGCAGCGTATTAGGCCAGGGTACCGGGGAGCTGTTTTTT. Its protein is CASSVLGQGTGELFF. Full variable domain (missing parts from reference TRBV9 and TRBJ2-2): DSGVTQTPKHLITATGQRVTLRCSPRSGDLSVYWYQQSLDQGLQFLIQYYNGEERAKGNILERFSAQQFPDLHSELNLSSLELGDSALYFCASSVLGQGTGELFFGEGSRLTVL.

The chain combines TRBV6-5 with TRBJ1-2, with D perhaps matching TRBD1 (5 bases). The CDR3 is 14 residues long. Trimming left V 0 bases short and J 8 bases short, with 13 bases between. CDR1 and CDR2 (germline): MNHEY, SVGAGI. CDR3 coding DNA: TGTGCCAGCAGTTACTCTAGCAGGGTAGGGGGCTACACCTTC. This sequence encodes CASSYSSRVGGYTF.

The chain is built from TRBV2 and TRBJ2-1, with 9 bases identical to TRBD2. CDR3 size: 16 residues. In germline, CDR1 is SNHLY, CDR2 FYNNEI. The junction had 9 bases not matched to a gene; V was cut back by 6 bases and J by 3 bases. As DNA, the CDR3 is TGTGCCAGCAGGCCCACTCTAGCGGGGTACTACAATGAGCAGTTCTTC. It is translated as CASRPTLAGYYNEQFF. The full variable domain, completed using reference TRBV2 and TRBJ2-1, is EPEVTQTPSHQVTQMGQEVILRCVPISNHLYFYWYRQILGQKVEFLVSFYNNEISEKSEIFDDQFSVERPDGSNFTLKIRSTKLEDSAMYFCASRPTLAGYYNEQFFGPGTRLTVL.

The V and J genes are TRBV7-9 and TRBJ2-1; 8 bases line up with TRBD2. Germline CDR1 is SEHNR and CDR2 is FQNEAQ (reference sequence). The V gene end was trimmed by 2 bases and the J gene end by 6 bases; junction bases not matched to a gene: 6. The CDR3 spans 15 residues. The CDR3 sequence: CASSLNSGISNEQFF. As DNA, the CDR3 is TGTGCCAGCAGCTTAAATAGCGGGATCAGCAATGAGCAGTTCTTC.

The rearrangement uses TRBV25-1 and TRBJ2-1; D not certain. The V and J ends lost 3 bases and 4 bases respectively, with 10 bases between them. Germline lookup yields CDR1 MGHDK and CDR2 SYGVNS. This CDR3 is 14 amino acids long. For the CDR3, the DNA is TGTGCCAGCAGTGACTTCTCCCGTTACAATGAGCAGTTCTTC. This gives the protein CASSDFSRYNEQFF.

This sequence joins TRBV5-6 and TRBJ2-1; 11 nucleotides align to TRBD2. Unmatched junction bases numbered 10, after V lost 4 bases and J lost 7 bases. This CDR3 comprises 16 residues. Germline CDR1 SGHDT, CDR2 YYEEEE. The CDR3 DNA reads TGTGCCAGCAGCCCCGGTTTAGCGGGAGGGCCAAATGAGCAGTTCTTC. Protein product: CASSPGLAGGPNEQFF.

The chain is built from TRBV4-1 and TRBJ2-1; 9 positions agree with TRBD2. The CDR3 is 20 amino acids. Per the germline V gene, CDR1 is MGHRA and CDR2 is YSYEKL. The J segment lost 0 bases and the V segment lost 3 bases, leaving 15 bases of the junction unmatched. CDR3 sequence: CASSHGGAGGALSSYNEQFF. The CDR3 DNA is TGCGCCAGCAGCCACGGGGGTGCGGGGGGGGCCCTGAGCTCCTACAATGAGCAGTTCTTC.

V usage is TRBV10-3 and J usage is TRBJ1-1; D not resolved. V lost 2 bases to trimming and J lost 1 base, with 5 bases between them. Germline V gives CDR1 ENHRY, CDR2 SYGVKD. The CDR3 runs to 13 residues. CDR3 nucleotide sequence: TGTGCCATCAGTGAGATCCGGAACACTGAAGCTTTCTTT. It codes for CAISEIRNTEAFF.